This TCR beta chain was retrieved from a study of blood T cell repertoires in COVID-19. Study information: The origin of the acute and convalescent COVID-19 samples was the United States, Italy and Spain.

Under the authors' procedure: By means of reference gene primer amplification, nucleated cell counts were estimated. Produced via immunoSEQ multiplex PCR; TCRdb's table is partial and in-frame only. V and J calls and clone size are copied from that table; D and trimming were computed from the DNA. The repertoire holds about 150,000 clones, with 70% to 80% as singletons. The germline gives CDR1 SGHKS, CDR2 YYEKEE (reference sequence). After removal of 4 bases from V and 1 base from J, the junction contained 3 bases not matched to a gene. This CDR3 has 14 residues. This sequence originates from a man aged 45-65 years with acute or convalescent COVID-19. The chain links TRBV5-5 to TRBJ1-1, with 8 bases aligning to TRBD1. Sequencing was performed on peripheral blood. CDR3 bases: TGTGCCAGCAGCCGGACAGGGCCGAACACTGAAGCTTTCTTT. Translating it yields CASSRTGPNTEAFF.